Reported below is one TCR beta chain. What it recognizes is unknown. J gave up 3 bases and V 6 bases, and 8 bases lay outside the gene matches. This CDR3 is 16 amino acids long. The sample comes from a study of early T cells in non-severe SARS-CoV-2 infection. Study information: Whole-blood bulk RNA, unsorted, was sequenced, and chains were unpaired.

The library protocol tagged individual cDNA molecules with unique molecular identifiers. TCRdb re-analysed the 5' RACE reads in MiXCR, keeping a single row per CDR3 protein. The sample includes tens of thousands of distinct CDR3 sequences, 10% of them seen just once. Study-level points and caveats: VDJdb matching, biased toward anti-spike CD8 responses, missed private and CD4 specificities.

This chain uses TRBV12-3 or TRBV12-4 with TRBJ2-1; 10 nucleotides agree with TRBD1. The sample was whole blood, taken at baseline. This TCR was sampled from an adult who was a healthcare worker with PCR-confirmed SARS-CoV-2 infection or an uninfected control (not recorded which). The CDR3 loop reads CASSQTGTGVYNEQFF. DNA for the CDR3: TGTGCCAGCAGCCAGACCGGGACAGGGGTCTACAATGAGCAGTTCTTC.